Each of the 27 T cell receptor beta chains below was sequenced from the same sample in a study of blood T cells in healthy people across ages. Together with a sample-barcoded 5' primer, a J-beta primer mix was included in a second PCR lasting 7 to 11 cycles. TCRdb reprocessed the 5' RACE reads via MiXCR and lists one record per CDR3 protein. The sample carries approximately 1.5 million distinct CDR3 sequences, roughly 32% recorded once. Sample: blood. These receptor sequences come from a woman aged 25 to 39 in good health.

The chain has TRBV5-1 and TRBJ2-5; 10 positions match TRBD1. J was trimmed by 6 bases and V by 3 bases; bases with no gene match: 8. Per germline, CDR1 SGHRS and CDR2 YFSETQ. This CDR3 region has 15 residues. In DNA, the CDR3 is TGCGCCAGCAGCTACCCAGGGACAGGGGCAAAGACCCAGTACTTC. Translated: CASSYPGTGAKTQYF.

This clonotype turned up a few times. The rearrangement links TRBV7-9 to TRBJ2-1; 7 bases align to TRBD1. This CDR3 is 16 amino acids long. V shed 1 base, J shed 3 bases, and the junction held 6 bases outside the gene matches. Germline lookup yields CDR1 SEHNR and CDR2 FQNEAQ (reference sequence). CDR3 loop: CASSLGRDSLYNEQFF. In DNA, the CDR3 is TGTGCCAGCAGCTTAGGCCGGGACAGTCTCTACAATGAGCAGTTCTTC.

This clonotype was detected only a few times. J is TRBJ2-4 and V is TRBV20-1; possibly TRBD1 or TRBD2 for D (6 bases each). The germline gives CDR1 DFQATT, CDR2 SNEGSKA (reference sequence). The CDR3 consists of 13 residues. CDR3 nucleotide sequence: TGCAGCGCCCGGGGGCCGGCCAAAAACATTCAGTACTTC. Translation gives CSARGPAKNIQYF.

The chain has TRBV7-9 and TRBJ2-1; 12 bases line up with TRBD2. There are 17 residues in the CDR3. The V gene end was trimmed by 5 bases and the J gene end by 3 bases; junction bases not matched to a gene: 8. The germline V gene has CDR1 SEHNR and CDR2 FQNEAQ (reference sequence). CDR3 in DNA: TGTGCCAGCAGCCCGTGGACTAGCGGGGTAAGCTACAATGAGCAGTTCTTC. Translating gives CASSPWTSGVSYNEQFF.

This chain connects TRBV28 to TRBJ2-1, with 9 nucleotides matching TRBD2. The germline CDR1 and CDR2 sequences are MDHEN and SYDVKM. The CDR3 is 16 amino acids. V lost 7 bases to trimming and J lost 2 bases; unmatched junction nucleotides: 9. The CDR3 coding sequence is TGTGCCAGCACTCCGCTGATAGCGGGAGCCTACAATGAGCAGTTCTTC. Residues: CASTPLIAGAYNEQFF.

The J gene is TRBJ1-1, the V gene TRBV20-1; 7 bases line up with TRBD1. The CDR3 runs 14 residues. V trimming: 0 bases; J trimming: 4 bases; junction bases outside the gene matches: 5. CDR1 and CDR2 from the germline V gene are DFQATT and SNEGSKA (reference sequence). The CDR3 sequence is CSARDWAGGTEAFF. The CDR3 DNA follows: TGCAGTGCTAGAGATTGGGCAGGGGGCACTGAAGCTTTCTTT.

This sequence joins TRBV12-3 or TRBV12-4 and TRBJ1-5, with a tentative D call TRBD1 (5 bases). CDR3 length equals 14 residues. V was trimmed by 5 bases and J by 9 bases, leaving 17 bases between them. CDR3 sequence: CASSKGTAKSPQHF. CDR3 sequence (DNA): TGTGCCAGCAGTAAGGGGACCGCTAAATCGCCCCAGCATTTT.

This clonotype was observed a handful of times. The genes are TRBV12-3 or TRBV12-4 and TRBJ2-1; TRBD1 or TRBD2 may be the D gene (6 bases each). The CDR3 is made up of 15 amino acids. With 2 bases removed from V and 3 bases from J, the gap between germline ends came to 11 bases. The CDR3 DNA reads as TGTGCCAGCAGTTTAAGGGGGGAAAACTACAATGAGCAGTTCTTC. It specifies CASSLRGENYNEQFF.

V and J are TRBV27 and TRBJ2-7; D is tentatively TRBD1 or TRBD2 (5 bases each). Deletions cut 2 bases from V and 0 bases from J, with 14 bases between. CDR1 and CDR2 (germline): MNHEY, SMNVEV (reference sequence). The CDR3 length is 16 residues. The CDR3 protein is CASSLGGETVSYEQYF. The CDR3 DNA follows: TGTGCCAGCAGTTTAGGGGGTGAGACGGTCTCCTACGAGCAGTACTTC.

The V call is TRBV5-6, the J call TRBJ1-2; 7 nucleotides match TRBD1. The ends lost 0 bases at V and 5 bases at J; junction bases unmatched: 4. Germline CDR1 and CDR2: SGHDT and YYEEEE. The CDR3 loop spans 14 amino acids. CDR3 sequence: CASSLGWGQYGYTF. The CDR3 coding sequence is TGTGCCAGCAGCTTGGGCTGGGGACAGTATGGCTACACCTTC.

This clonotype was counted only a few times. The chain is built from TRBV5-1 and TRBJ1-1, with a tentative D call TRBD1 (6 bases). The CDR3 is 15 residues long. The V end lost 0 bases, the J end lost 0 bases, and 9 bases lay between the germline ends. Germline V CDR1 and CDR2: SGHRS, YFSETQ. The CDR3 bases are TGCGCCAGCAGCTTGGGGGGACAAATGAACACTGAAGCTTTCTTT. Amino acid sequence: CASSLGGQMNTEAFF.

This clonotype was found a few times. The DNA for the CDR3 is TGTGCCAGCAGCCTCGGACAGAACACTGCTCGGTACTTC. Protein product: CASSLGQNTARYF. The chain is built from TRBV27 and TRBJ2-7; the D gene is possibly TRBD1 (6 bases). The CDR3 has 13 residues. With 6 bases removed from V and 12 bases from J, the gap between germline ends came to 21 bases. Germline CDR1 and CDR2: MNHEY and SMNVEV (reference sequence).

The V call is TRBV9, the J call TRBJ2-5, with 8 bases matching TRBD2. The CDR3 has 15 amino acids. Trimming removed 3 bases from V and 5 bases from J; junction bases left unmatched: 9. The V gene's germline CDR1 is SGDLS and CDR2 YYNGEE. The CDR3: CASSEAGRAPETQYF. CDR3 bases: TGTGCCAGCAGCGAAGCCGGGAGGGCCCCGGAGACCCAGTACTTC.

This clonotype was observed many times. The chain has TRBV10-3 and TRBJ2-5; D is perhaps TRBD1 or TRBD2 (6 bases each). With 10 bases removed from V and 4 bases from J, the gap between germline ends came to 16 bases. Germline V CDR1 and CDR2: ENHRY, SYGVKD. The CDR3 is 13 amino acids. CDR3 sequence: CATSPGAGETQYF. In DNA, the CDR3 is TGTGCCACCAGCCCGGGGGCGGGAGAGACCCAGTACTTC.

There are a few counts of this clonotype. The genes are TRBV20-1 and TRBJ2-7; 7 bases fit TRBD1. Germline CDR1 reads DFQATT; CDR2 reads SNEGSKA (reference sequence). With 3 bases clipped from V and 2 bases from J, the junction kept 1 base outside the gene matches. This CDR3 contains 12 residues. The CDR3 DNA follows: TGCAGTGCTAGGGACAGGCCCTACGAGCAGTACTTC. Amino acids: CSARDRPYEQYF.

The sample holds many counts of this clonotype. This chain uses TRBV29-1 with TRBJ2-3; D unclear. The CDR3 is made up of 12 amino acids. Germline values: CDR1 SQVTM, CDR2 ANQGSEA. The V end lost 0 bases, the J end lost 6 bases, and 7 bases lay between the germline ends. The DNA for the CDR3 is TGCAGCGTTGAAGAAGGATTTGATACGCAGTATTTT. Protein: CSVEEGFDTQYF.

V and J are TRBV20-1 and TRBJ2-7, with D unresolved. CDR3 size: 15 residues. With 1 base removed from V and 4 bases from J, the gap between germline ends came to 17 bases. The V gene's germline CDR1 is DFQATT and CDR2 SNEGSKA (reference sequence). The DNA for the CDR3 is TGCAGTGCTAGAGGTACCCTCCGACTGACTTACGAGCAGTACTTC. It encodes CSARGTLRLTYEQYF.

This clonotype appeared a single time. The rearrangement joins TRBV7-8 to TRBJ2-3; the match to TRBD1 covers 11 bases. V lost 1 base to trimming and J lost 6 bases; unmatched junction nucleotides: 3. Germline V gives CDR1 SGHVS, CDR2 FQNEAQ. The CDR3 has 15 residues. Here the CDR3 reads CASSLEGTGGDTQYF. CDR3 sequence (DNA): TGTGCCAGCAGCTTAGAGGGGACAGGGGGGGATACGCAGTATTTT.

Concerning this clonotype itself: With a much larger clone just one base away, this may be a read error. V usage is TRBV12-3 or TRBV12-4 and J usage is TRBJ2-7, with D possibly being TRBD2 (6 bases). With 6 bases removed from V and 7 bases from J, the gap between germline ends came to 10 bases. This CDR3 spans 11 amino acids. CDR3 bases: TGTGCCAGCAGGCACGGGAGTGAGCAGTACTTC. It translates to CASRHGSEQYF.

This clonotype occurred a few times. J is TRBJ2-3 and V is TRBV10-3; the D call may be TRBD1 or TRBD2 (5 bases each). Germline V lookup: CDR1 ENHRY, CDR2 SYGVKD. The CDR3 runs to 12 residues. V was pared by 6 bases and J by 9 bases, with 13 bases between. The CDR3 region is CAIRDPWGTQYF. CDR3 DNA: TGTGCCATCAGGGACCCCTGGGGGACGCAGTATTTT.

The rearrangement links TRBV5-1 to TRBJ2-1, with 9 bases fitting TRBD2. V shed 0 bases and J 3 bases; nucleotides not matched to a gene: 10. Germline loops: CDR1 SGHRS, CDR2 YFSETQ. This CDR3 is built from 18 residues. CDR3 bases: TGCGCCAGCAGCTTGGTGGTGGTAGCGGGGGTATTCTACAATGAGCAGTTCTTC. Translated, it gives CASSLVVVAGVFYNEQFF.

V gene TRBV30 combines with J gene TRBJ2-1; 8 nucleotides match TRBD2. Germline V lookup: CDR1 GTSNPN, CDR2 SVGIG (reference sequence). The CDR3 has 15 residues. V shed 0 bases and J 3 bases; nucleotides not matched to a gene: 4. In DNA form, the CDR3 reads TGTGCCTGGAGTGTGAGGAGCGGGAGCTACAATGAGCAGTTCTTC. It codes for CAWSVRSGSYNEQFF.

This clonotype has a handful of counts. V is TRBV20-1 and J is TRBJ2-3; TRBD2 might be the D (5 bases). Trimming stripped 6 bases from V and 2 bases from J, with 18 bases between. The length of the CDR3 is 15 residues. Per germline, CDR1 DFQATT and CDR2 SNEGSKA (reference sequence). CDR3 DNA sequence: TGCAGTGCATCTGAACTAGGGATAGTCACAGATACGCAGTATTTT. Translated: CSASELGIVTDTQYF.

As to this clonotype: The germline gene is not matched at one end of the junction; a read error may be the cause. V is TRBV30 and J is TRBJ1-4; D is uncertain. The CDR3 is 12 residues long. Germline lookup yields CDR1 GTSNPN and CDR2 SVGIG (reference sequence). The DNA of the CDR3 is TGTGCCTGGGGTGTGGTGGGTGAAAAACTGTTTTTT. Translation: CAWGVVGEKLFF.

The chain couples TRBV29-1 to TRBJ1-1; no firm D call. Germline CDR1 SQVTM, CDR2 ANQGSEA. The CDR3 runs 11 residues. With 4 bases removed from V and 5 bases from J, the gap between germline ends came to 8 bases. The CDR3 sequence is CSVVGITEAFF. CDR3 DNA: TGCAGCGTTGTGGGCATTACTGAAGCTTTCTTT.

The gene calls are TRBV4-2 and TRBJ2-7; 11 positions match TRBD1. Looked up from germline, CDR1 is LGHNA and CDR2 is YNFKEQ. The length of the CDR3 is 17 residues. The ends lost 1 base at V and 3 bases at J; junction bases unmatched: 8. Here the CDR3 reads CASSQARGTGGYYEQYF. CDR3 DNA sequence: TGTGCCAGCAGCCAAGCAAGGGGGACAGGGGGTTACTACGAGCAGTACTTC.

DNA for the CDR3: TGTGCCAGCAGCTTAGAGGCGTGGGGAATTCAGCCCCAGCATTTT. Translated, it gives CASSLEAWGIQPQHF. The rearrangement links TRBV7-8 to TRBJ1-5; D remains ambiguous. The CDR3 runs to 15 residues. The germline gives CDR1 SGHVS, CDR2 FQNEAQ. V shed 1 base and J shed 6 bases, with 13 bases lying between them.